This T cell receptor (beta chain) was observed in a study of control samples from healthy donors and cancer patients. TCRdb's table, derived via immunoSEQ multiplex PCR, lists solely in-frame clones and lacks some. The data contain tens of thousands of clones, roughly 89% of them singletons. The CDR3 is made up of 16 amino acids. Germline CDR1 and CDR2: LGHNA and YSLEER. V dropped 0 bases and J dropped 4 bases, with 13 bases sitting between them. Input material: PBMCs. This receptor was obtained from a man aged 45 to 65 with lung cancer. The chain carries TRBV4-3 and TRBJ2-1; no reliable D call. The CDR3 here is CASSQDGQNAYNEQFF. In nucleotides, the CDR3 is TGCGCCAGCAGCCAAGATGGGCAGAACGCTTACAATGAGCAGTTCTTC.